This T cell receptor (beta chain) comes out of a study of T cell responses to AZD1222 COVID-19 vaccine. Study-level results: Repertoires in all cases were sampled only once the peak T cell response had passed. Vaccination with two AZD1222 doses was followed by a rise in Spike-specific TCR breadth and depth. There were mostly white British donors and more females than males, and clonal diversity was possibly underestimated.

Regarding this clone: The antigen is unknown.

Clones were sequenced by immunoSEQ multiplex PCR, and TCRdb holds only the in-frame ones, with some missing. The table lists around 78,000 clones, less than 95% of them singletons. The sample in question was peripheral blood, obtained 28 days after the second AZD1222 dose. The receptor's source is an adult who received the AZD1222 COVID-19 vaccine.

CDR3 region: CASSRNRVNEQFF. Written as DNA, the CDR3 is TGTGCCAGCAGTCGAAACAGGGTAAATGAGCAGTTCTTC. The chain employs TRBV7-2 and TRBJ2-1; tentative D call: TRBD1 (6 bases). The CDR3 runs 13 residues. The germline gives CDR1 SGHTA, CDR2 FQGNSA. V was shortened by 6 bases and J by 7 bases, with 13 bases between the two germline ends.